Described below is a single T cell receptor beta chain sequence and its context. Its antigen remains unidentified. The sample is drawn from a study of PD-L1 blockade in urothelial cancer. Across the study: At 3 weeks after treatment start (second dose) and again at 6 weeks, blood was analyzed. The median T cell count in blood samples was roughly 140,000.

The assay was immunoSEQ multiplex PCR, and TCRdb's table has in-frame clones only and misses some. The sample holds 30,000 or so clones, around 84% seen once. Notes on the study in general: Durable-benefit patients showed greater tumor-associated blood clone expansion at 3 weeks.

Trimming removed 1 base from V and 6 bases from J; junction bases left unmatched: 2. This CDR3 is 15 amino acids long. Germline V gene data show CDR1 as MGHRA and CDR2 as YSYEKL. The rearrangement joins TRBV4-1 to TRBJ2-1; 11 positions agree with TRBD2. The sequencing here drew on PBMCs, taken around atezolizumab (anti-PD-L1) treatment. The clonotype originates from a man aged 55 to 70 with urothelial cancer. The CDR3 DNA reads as TGCGCCAGCAGCCAAGGACTAGCGGGGCTCAATGAGCAGTTCTTC. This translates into CASSQGLAGLNEQFF.